This T cell receptor (beta chain) emerged from a study of post-analysis software for immune sequencing data. The overall study: Some patients lacked subtype; others had relapsing-remitting, secondary progressive or progressive-relapsing disease.

The germline V gene encodes CDR1 LGHNA and CDR2 YNFKEQ. The CDR3 is 16 residues long. The V and J ends lost 0 bases and 6 bases respectively, with 15 bases between them. The library was made from cDNA and included unique molecular identifiers. Between about 0.9 and 11 million T cells gave rise to some 470,000 cDNA molecules. Each CDR3 protein gets one entry after TCRdb re-called the PCR reads with MiXCR. The repertoire holds 350,000 to 500,000 distinct CDR3 sequences, with roughly 40% as singletons. This clonotype was seen a handful of times. Antigen specificity is unknown. Findings of the study overall: In multiple sclerosis, normalized Chao1 diversity was significantly below that of controls. With TRBV5-6, TRBV5-1 and TRBV20-1 included, about 5 TRBV segments were more frequent in patients than in controls. Strong co-clustering by F measure was seen for same-batch samples.

Specimen: blood. The sequence was obtained from a girl aged 2-15 years with multiple sclerosis. The chain uses TRBV4-2 and TRBJ1-5, with D uncertain. In nucleotides, the CDR3 is TGTGCCAGCAGCCAAGAGGCTGGGTCGGGTTTTCAGCCCCAGCATTTT. Translation gives CASSQEAGSGFQPQHF.